This note documents a single T cell receptor (beta chain) sequence. This clonotype was seen ten or more times. The specificity of this receptor is unknown. Per-nucleotide qualities are absent, and no much larger clonotype sits a single base away. Hyperthyroidism patients were newly diagnosed, had a disease duration of under 2 months, and were aged 18 to 65 years. Exclusion was applied to patients with uncontrolled infections, other autoimmune diseases, pregnancy or lactation. Diagnoses were established on the basis of clinical symptoms, serum thyroxine and TRAb, thyroid ultrasound, and orbital computed tomography. Blood from progressor patients was drawn when they were first diagnosed with hyperthyroidism, before any ophthalmopathy symptoms appeared. PBMCs were separated from 7.5 to 10 ml of fresh peripheral blood using Ficoll-Paque density gradient centrifugation. Progressor patients were initially diagnosed with Graves' hyperthyroidism and developed ophthalmopathy during follow-up. Total RNA was extracted with Trizol reagent, and quality was checked on an Agilent 2100 Bioanalyzer.

This record belongs to a study of T cells in Graves' hyperthyroidism and ophthalmopathy (dated 2019 in TCRdb). Concerning the study at large: Peripheral blood samples were taken at initial diagnosis, before any treatment was given. The 75 to 100 discovery patients were randomly split 7:3 into training and test sets. TCR Vbeta CDR3 sequencing of 135 peripheral blood samples (around 45 ophthalmopathy, around 80 hyperthyroidism and approximately 17 progressor patients) is reported in the paper. After sampling, hyperthyroidism patients received methimazole starting at 30 mg daily, and ophthalmopathy patients received high-dose intravenous methylprednisolone. In addition, the study compared T-cell repertoires in thyroid tissue and in blood from about 6 Graves' hyperthyroidism patients. To identify distinguishing TCR V-J signatures, a discovery cohort of about 100 patients was used, comprising 40 to 45 with Graves' ophthalmopathy and roughly 60 with stable Graves' hyperthyroidism. Prospective prediction of ophthalmopathy was tested in an independent validation cohort consisting of some 18 hyperthyroidism patients and 17 patients who later progressed to ophthalmopathy.

TCR beta CDR3 regions were amplified from RNA transcripts. The TCR CDR3 was subjected to a first round of RT-PCR using the HTBI primer set and the Qiagen OneStep RT-PCR kit. The libraries were constructed in a second round of multiplex PCR and then size-selected and purified. The libraries were sequenced on an Illumina HiSeq2000 using paired-end 100 bp reads. In the source study's methods: Raw data were processed with SOAPnuke, discarding reads with adapters, uncalled bases, mean Phred below 15, or no exact constant-primer or identifier match. COPE v1.2.5 was used to merge high-quality paired reads, and clonotypes were defined as unique nucleotide sequences. MiTCR v1.1 was used to align the clonotypes against IMGT TRBV, TRBD and TRBJ reference segments. Analysis was restricted to V-J combinations with a frequency above 0.0001, which covered about 99% of repertoires. The TCS score was defined as the ratio of F50 (clonal expansion) to E x V (chaos), calculated using BLOSUM62-based TCRdist between CDR3 peptides within each V-J. Welch's t-statistics and random forest reduced roughly 500 V-J features to 13, which were used in a naive Bayes classifier (R e1071). The raw public reads went through TCRdb reprocessing: fastp at Q25, MiXCR clone calling, in-frame beta chains kept. CDR3 protein duplicates are merged, each entry listing the most common genes and DNA. The V and J calls, along with clone size, are taken from TCRdb and not from the paper's own processing. Across this sample there are about 380,000 distinct CDR3 sequences, with roughly 13% seen only once. The ten largest make up more than 20% of the sample.

Points the paper makes about the study in general: During validation, the model predicted progression to ophthalmopathy a median of around 6 months ahead of onset, with just under 71% sensitivity and 72% to 80% specificity. A model built on a 13 V-J signature distinguished ophthalmopathy from stable hyperthyroidism, reaching about 89% sensitivity and 81.08% specificity in cross-validation and 80%/75% in testing. Most expanded thyroid clonotypes (frequency above 0.001) were also found in blood, which suggests that blood repertoires may mirror thyroid immune responses. No statistical method was used to fix the sample size in advance, and group allocation was not hidden from the investigators.

CDR1 and CDR2 (SGHVS, FQNEAQ) derive from the germline V gene. V and J are truncated by 3 bases and 1 base respectively, leaving an intervening sequence of 6 bases. The CDR3 has 13 amino acids, counting the end cysteine and phenylalanine. Only CDR3 DNA is held: 39 bases, read in frame from base 1. The clonotype was recovered from a young man with Graves' hyperthyroidism that later progressed to Graves' ophthalmopathy. This chain joins TRBV7-8 to TRBJ1-1, with no reliable assignment of the D segment. Sequenced input: blood. The nucleotide sequence is given as TGTGCCAGCAGCTTCGGCGAGAACACTGAAGCTTTCTTT. The resulting protein is CASSFGENTEAFF.